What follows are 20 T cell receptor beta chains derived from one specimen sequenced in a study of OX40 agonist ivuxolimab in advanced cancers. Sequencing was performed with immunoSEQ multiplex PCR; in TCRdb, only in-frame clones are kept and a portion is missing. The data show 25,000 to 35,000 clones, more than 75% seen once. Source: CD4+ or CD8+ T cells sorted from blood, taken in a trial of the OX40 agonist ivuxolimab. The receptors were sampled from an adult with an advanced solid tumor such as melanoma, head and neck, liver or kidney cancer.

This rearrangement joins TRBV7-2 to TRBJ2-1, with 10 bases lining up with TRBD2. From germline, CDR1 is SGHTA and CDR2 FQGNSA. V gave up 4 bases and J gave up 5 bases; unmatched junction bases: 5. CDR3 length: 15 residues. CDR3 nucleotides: TGTGCCAGCAGCTCCTCTAGCGGGGGCCACAATGAGCAGTTCTTC. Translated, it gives CASSSSSGGHNEQFF.

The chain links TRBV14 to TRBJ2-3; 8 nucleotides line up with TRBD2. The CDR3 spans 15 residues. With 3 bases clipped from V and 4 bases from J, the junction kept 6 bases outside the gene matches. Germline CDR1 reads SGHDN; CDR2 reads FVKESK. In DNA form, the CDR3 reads TGTGCCAGCAGCCAGGTGGGACTAGGCCCAGATACGCAGTATTTT. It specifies CASSQVGLGPDTQYF.

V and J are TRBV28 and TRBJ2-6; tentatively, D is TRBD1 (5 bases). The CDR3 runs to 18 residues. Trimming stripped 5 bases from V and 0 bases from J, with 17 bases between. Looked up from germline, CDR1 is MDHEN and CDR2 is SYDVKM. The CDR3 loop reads CASSPQGFSRSGANVLTF. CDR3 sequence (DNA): TGTGCCAGCAGTCCTCAGGGTTTCTCACGCTCTGGGGCCAACGTCCTGACTTTC. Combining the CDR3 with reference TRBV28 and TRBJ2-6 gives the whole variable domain DVKVTQSSRYLVKRTGEKVFLECVQDMDHENMFWYRQDPGLGLRLIYFSYDVKMKEKGDIPEGYSVSREKKERFSLILESASTNQTSMYLCASSPQGFSRSGANVLTFGAGSRLTVL.

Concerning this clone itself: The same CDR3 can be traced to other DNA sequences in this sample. The CDR3 is CASSLGGESANEKLFF. The DNA of the CDR3 is TGTGCCAGCAGCTTGGGGGGCGAGTCGGCTAATGAAAAACTGTTTTTT. J is TRBJ1-4 and V is TRBV5-4; TRBD1 might be the D (5 bases). The V end lost 0 bases, the J end lost 3 bases, and 12 bases lay between the germline ends. The germline V gene has CDR1 SGHNT and CDR2 YYREEE (reference sequence). CDR3 length: 16 amino acids.

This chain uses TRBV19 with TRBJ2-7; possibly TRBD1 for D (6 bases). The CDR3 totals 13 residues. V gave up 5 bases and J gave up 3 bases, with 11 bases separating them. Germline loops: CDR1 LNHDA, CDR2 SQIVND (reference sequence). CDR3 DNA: TGTGCCAGTAGTTTGAGGACAGACTACGAGCAGTACTTC. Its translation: CASSLRTDYEQYF.

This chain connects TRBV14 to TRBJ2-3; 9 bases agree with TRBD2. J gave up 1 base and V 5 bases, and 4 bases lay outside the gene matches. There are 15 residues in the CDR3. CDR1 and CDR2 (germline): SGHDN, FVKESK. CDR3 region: CASSSRLAGTDTQYF. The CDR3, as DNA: TGTGCCAGCAGCTCTAGACTAGCGGGCACAGATACGCAGTATTTT.

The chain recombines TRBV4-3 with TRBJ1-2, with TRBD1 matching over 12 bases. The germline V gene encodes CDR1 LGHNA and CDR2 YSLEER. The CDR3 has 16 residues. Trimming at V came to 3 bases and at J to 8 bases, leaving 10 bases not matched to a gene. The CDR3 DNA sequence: TGCGCCAGCAGCCACGTACGGGGACAGGGGGCAGGCGGCTACACCTTC. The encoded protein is CASSHVRGQGAGGYTF.

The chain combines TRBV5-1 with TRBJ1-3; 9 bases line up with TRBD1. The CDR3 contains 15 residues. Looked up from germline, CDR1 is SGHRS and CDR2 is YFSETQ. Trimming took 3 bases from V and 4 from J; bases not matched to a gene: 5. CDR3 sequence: CASSSGTGTGNTIYF. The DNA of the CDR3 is TGCGCCAGCAGCTCTGGGACAGGGACGGGAAACACCATATATTTT.

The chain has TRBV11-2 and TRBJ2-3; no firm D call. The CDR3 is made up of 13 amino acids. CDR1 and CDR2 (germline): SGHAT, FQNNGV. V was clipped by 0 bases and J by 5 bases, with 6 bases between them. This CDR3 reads CASSLDRRDTQYF. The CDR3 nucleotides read TGTGCCAGCAGCTTAGACAGGAGAGATACGCAGTATTTT.

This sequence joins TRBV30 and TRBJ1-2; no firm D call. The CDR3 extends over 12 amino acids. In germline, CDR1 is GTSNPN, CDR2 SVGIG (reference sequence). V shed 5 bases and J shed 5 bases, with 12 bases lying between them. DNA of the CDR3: TGTGCCTGGCACAGCGCCGGGTATGGCTACACCTTC. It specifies CAWHSAGYGYTF. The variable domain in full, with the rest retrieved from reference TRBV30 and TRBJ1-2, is SQTIHQWPATLVQPVGSPLSLECTVEGTSNPNLYWYRQAAGRGLQLLFYSVGIGQISSEVPQNLSASRPQDRQFILSSKKLLLSDSGFYLCAWHSAGYGYTFGSGTRLTVV.

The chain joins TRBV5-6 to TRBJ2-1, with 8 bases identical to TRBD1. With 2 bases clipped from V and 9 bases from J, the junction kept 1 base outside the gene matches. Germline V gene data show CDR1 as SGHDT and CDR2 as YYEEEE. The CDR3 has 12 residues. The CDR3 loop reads CASSFTGGEQFF. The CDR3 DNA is TGTGCCAGCAGCTTCACAGGGGGTGAGCAGTTCTTC.

The CDR3 reads CASSPPGVGTSSGNTIYF. CDR3 in DNA: TGTGCCAGCAGCCCACCGGGAGTAGGAACTTCCTCTGGAAACACCATATATTTT. The chain couples TRBV5-6 to TRBJ1-3; D is unclear. CDR1 and CDR2 (germline): SGHDT, YYEEEE. The CDR3 contains 18 residues. Trimming took off 4 bases at V and 0 bases at J, with 20 bases between the two ends.

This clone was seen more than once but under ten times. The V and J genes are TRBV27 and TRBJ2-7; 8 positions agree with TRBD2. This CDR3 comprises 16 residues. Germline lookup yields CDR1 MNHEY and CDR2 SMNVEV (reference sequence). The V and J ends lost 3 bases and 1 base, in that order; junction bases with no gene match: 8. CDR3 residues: CASSFSYGRGSYEQYF. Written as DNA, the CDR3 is TGTGCCAGCAGTTTTTCGTACGGGAGGGGGTCCTACGAGCAGTACTTC.

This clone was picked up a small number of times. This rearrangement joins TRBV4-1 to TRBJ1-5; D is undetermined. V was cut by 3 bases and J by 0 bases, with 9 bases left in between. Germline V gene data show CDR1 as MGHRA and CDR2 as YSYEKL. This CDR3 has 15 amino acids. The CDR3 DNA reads TGCGCCAGCAGCCACAGCCAGAGTAGCAATCAGCCCCAGCATTTT. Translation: CASSHSQSSNQPQHF.

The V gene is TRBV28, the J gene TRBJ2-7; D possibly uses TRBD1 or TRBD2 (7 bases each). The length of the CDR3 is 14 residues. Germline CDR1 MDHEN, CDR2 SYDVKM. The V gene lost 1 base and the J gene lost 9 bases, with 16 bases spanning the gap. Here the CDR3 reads CASSLFDRDYGQYF. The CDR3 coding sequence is TGTGCCAGCAGTTTATTCGACAGGGACTATGGGCAGTACTTC.

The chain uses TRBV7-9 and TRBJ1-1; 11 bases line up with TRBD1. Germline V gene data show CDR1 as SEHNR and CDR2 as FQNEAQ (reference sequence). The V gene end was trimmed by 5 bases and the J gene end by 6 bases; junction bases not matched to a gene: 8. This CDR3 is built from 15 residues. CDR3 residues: CASSPTDRGLAEAFF. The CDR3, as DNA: TGTGCCAGCAGCCCGACGGACAGGGGGCTCGCTGAAGCTTTCTTT.

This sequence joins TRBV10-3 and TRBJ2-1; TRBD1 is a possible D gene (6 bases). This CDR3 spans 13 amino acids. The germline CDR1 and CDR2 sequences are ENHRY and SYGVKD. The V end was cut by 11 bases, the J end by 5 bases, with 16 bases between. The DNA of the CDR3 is TGTGCCGTACAGGGATTTGAAGACAATGAGCAGTTCTTC. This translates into CAVQGFEDNEQFF.

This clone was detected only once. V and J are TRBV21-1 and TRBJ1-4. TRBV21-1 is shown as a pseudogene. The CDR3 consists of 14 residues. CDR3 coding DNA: TGTGCCAGCAGCAAAGGTGGGATGGGAGAAAAACTGTTTTTT. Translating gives CASSKGGMGEKLFF.

CDR3 in amino acids: CASSLTGTNYGYTF. Here the CDR3 DNA reads TGTGCCAGTAGTCTGACAGGGACTAACTATGGCTACACCTTC. The V and J genes are TRBV19 and TRBJ1-2, with 7 bases identical to TRBD1. There are 14 residues in the CDR3. J was trimmed by 0 bases and V by 5 bases; bases with no gene match: 3. The germline CDR1 and CDR2 sequences are LNHDA and SQIVND (reference sequence).

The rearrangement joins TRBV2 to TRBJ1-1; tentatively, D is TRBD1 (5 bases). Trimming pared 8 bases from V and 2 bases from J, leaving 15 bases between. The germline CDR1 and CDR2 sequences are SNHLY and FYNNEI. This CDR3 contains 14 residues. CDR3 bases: TGTGCCAGCGGGGCAGGGCTATTAAACACTGAAGCTTTCTTT. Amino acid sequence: CASGAGLLNTEAFF.